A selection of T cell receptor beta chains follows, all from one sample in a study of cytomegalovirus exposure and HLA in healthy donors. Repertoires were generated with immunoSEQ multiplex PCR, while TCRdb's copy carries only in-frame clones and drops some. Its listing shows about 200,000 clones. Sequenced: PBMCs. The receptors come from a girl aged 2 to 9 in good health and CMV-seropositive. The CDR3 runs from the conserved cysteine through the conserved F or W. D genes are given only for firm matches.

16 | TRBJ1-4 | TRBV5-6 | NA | TGTGCCAGCAGCTTGGTATTCGGGGGTACTAATGAAAAACTGTTTTTT | CASSLVFGGTNEKLFF
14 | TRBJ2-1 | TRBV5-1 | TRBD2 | TGCGCCAGCAGCTTGTTAGCGGGGAAGGATGAGCAGTTCTTC | CASSLLAGKDEQFF
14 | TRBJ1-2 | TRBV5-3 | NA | TGTGCCAGAAGCTTGACCAGGGTTTTCTATGGCTACACCTTC | CARSLTRVFYGYTF
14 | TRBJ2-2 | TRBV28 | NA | TGTGCCAGCAGTTTAATCCGGGACACCGGGGAGCTGTTTTTT | CASSLIRDTGELFF
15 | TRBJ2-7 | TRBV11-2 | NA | TGTGCCAGCAGCTTAGAACGGGGTGGATGGAACGAGCAGTACTTC | CASSLERGGWNEQYF
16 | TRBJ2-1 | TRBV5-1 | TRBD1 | TGCGCCAGCAGCTTGGAATTCGGACAGGGGTACAATGAGCAGTTCTTC | CASSLEFGQGYNEQFF
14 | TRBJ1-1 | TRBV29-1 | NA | TGCAGCGTGGGGCTACAGGGCCTGAACACTGAAGCTTTCTTT | CSVGLQGLNTEAFF
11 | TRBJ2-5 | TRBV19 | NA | TGTGCCAGTAGTACGGACGGGGGCCAGTACTTC | CASSTDGGQYF
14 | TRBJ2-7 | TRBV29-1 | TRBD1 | TGCAGCGTAGCGAAAGGACAGGGGGCCTACGAGCAGTACTTC | CSVAKGQGAYEQYF
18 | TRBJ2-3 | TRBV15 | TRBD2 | TGTGCCACCAGCAGAGATCGGGTAGCGGGAGTCGGCACAGATACGCAGTATTTT | CATSRDRVAGVGTDTQYF
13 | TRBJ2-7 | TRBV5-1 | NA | TGCGCCAGCAGCTTGGATGGCCCCTACGAGCAGTACTTC | CASSLDGPYEQYF
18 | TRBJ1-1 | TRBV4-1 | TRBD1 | TGCGCCAGCAGCCACCTCGAGGTTGGGACAGGAGAGGACACTGAAGCTTTCTTT | CASSHLEVGTGEDTEAFF
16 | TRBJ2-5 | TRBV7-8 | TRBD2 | TGTGCCAGCAGCTCTGGGGTACGGGAGGGCGCCCAGACCCAGTACTTC | CASSSGVREGAQTQYF
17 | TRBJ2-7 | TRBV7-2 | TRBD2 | TGTGCCAGCAGCTCTCCCCGACCAACTAGCGGGATGTACGAGCAGTACTTC | CASSSPRPTSGMYEQYF
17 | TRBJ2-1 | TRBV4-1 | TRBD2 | TGCGCCAGCAGCTCCGGACCGGGACTAGCGCAAACCAGGGAGCAGTTCTTC | CASSSGPGLAQTREQFF
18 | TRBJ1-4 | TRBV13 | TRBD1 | TGTGCCAGCAGCGGAAGCAGCCCGGGAATGGGGACAGCCCGGGAACTGTTTTTT | CASSGSSPGMGTARELFF
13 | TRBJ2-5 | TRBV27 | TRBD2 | TGTGCCAGCAGCCCTAGCGGTTGGGAGACCCAGTACTTC | CASSPSGWETQYF
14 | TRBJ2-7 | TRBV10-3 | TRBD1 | TGTGCCACTAACGTAGGGACAGAAACATACGAGCAGTACTTC | CATNVGTETYEQYF
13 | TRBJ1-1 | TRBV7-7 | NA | TGTGCCAGCAGTACAGAACTGAACACTGAAGCTTTCTTT | CASSTELNTEAFF
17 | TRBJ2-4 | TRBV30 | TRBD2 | TGTGCCTGCAAGAGGGGGCACGGGACTAGCGGGACTAACATTCAGTACTTC | CACKRGHGTSGTNIQYF
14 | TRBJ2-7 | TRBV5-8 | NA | TGTGCCAGCAGCTTTCGGACTGACCCCTACGAGCAGTACTTC | CASSFRTDPYEQYF
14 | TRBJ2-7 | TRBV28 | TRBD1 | TGTGCCAGCAGTGCCCGGGACAGTACCTACGAGCAGTACTTC | CASSARDSTYEQYF
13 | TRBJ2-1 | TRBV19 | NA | TGTGCCAGTTCGCGAGGCGCCAACAATGAGCAGTTCTTC | CASSRGANNEQFF
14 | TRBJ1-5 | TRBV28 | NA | TGTGCCAGCAGGATGGGGCAGAACAATCAGCCCCAGCATTTT | CASRMGQNNQPQHF
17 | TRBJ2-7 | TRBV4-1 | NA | TGCGCCAGCAGCCAATCCTCAACAGGGAGGGTCCCTTACGAGCAGTACTTC | CASSQSSTGRVPYEQYF
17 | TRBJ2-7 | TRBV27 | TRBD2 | TGTGCCAGCAGTTTCTTAACACTAGCGGGAGGGTCCTACGAGCAGTACTTC | CASSFLTLAGGSYEQYF
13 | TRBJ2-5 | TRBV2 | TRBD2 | TGTGCCAGCAGTGAGGGACTAGGATTATCTCAGTACTTC | CASSEGLGLSQYF
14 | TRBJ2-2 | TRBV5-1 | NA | TGCGCCAGCAGCTTGGGACTGAACACCGGGGAGCTGTTTTTT | CASSLGLNTGELFF